The rows below give T cell receptor beta chains drawn from one sample of a study of CD8 T cells in Susac syndrome. From the immunoSEQ multiplex PCR reads, TCRdb called clonotypes with MiXCR, one entry per CDR3 protein. In the table there are 75,000 to 100,000 distinct CDR3 sequences, approximately 93% of which are singletons. The sequenced sample was CD8+ T cells from PBMCs. The receptors stem from a human donor with Susac syndrome. The CDR3 runs from the conserved cysteine through the conserved F or W. The D gene is left open where the match is weak. Clone sizes are given selectively: once, few, many, or a class where the clone is expanded.

>TRBJ1-1|.|TRBD1|TRBV20-1
CSAPGTVDTEAFF
TGCAGTGCGCCCGGGACAGTGGACACTGAAGCTTTCTTT
>TRBJ2-7|.|.|TRBV7-9
CASSPDLVPPF
TGTGCCAGCAGCCCCGATCTTGTCCCCCCTTTC
>TRBJ1-5|once|.|TRBV9
CASSVAGNSNQPQHF
TGTGCCAGCAGCGTAGCAGGGAATAGCAATCAGCCCCAGCATTTT
>TRBJ1-1|.|TRBD1|TRBV5-6
CASSPIDRDNTEAFF
TGTGCCAGCAGCCCGATCGACAGGGACAACACTGAAGCTTTCTTT
>TRBJ2-6|.|TRBD1|TRBV4-3
CASSQETGIGGGANVLTF
TGCGCCAGCAGCCAAGAGACAGGGATCGGTGGCGGGGCCAACGTCCTGACTTTC
>TRBJ2-5|.|.|TRBV11-1
CASSVTYLETQYF
TGTGCCAGCAGCGTTACCTATCTGGAGACCCAGTACTTC
>TRBJ2-7|.|.|TRBV6-5
CASKSLEFEQYF
TGTGCCAGCAAGAGCCTAGAATTTGAGCAGTACTTC
>TRBJ2-5|.|.|TRBV4-2
CASSQDWAVQETQYF
TGTGCCAGCAGCCAAGATTGGGCAGTCCAAGAGACCCAGTACTTC
>TRBJ2-7|.|TRBD1|TRBV7-9
CASSVTGVDRGYEQYF
TGTGCCAGCAGCGTAACAGGGGTGGATAGGGGCTACGAGCAGTACTTC
>TRBJ1-2|.|TRBD1|TRBV29-1
CSDWTGPNYGYTF
TGCAGCGATTGGACAGGCCCCAACTATGGCTACACCTTC
>TRBJ2-5|once|.|TRBV7-9
CASSPGTQETQYF
TGTGCCAGCAGCCCAGGGACCCAAGAGACCCAGTACTTC
>TRBJ2-7|.|TRBD1|TRBV9
CASSVSPMTGGPYEQYF
TGTGCCAGCAGCGTATCCCCAATGACAGGGGGCCCGTACGAGCAGTACTTC
>TRBJ1-4|.|.|TRBV5-6
CASSLQIGGGEKLFF
TGTGCCAGCAGCCTCCAAATCGGGGGAGGTGAAAAACTGTTTTTT
>TRBJ2-5|.|TRBD2|TRBV2
CASSDLAGGTKETQYF
TGTGCCAGCAGTGACCTAGCGGGGGGAACCAAAGAGACCCAGTACTTC
>TRBJ1-5|.|TRBD1|TRBV27
CASSLSINDEGQGAGVSQPQHF
TGTGCCAGCAGTTTATCTATAAATGATGAGGGACAGGGGGCTGGTGTAAGTCAGCCCCAGCATTTT
>TRBJ2-5|.|.|TRBV23-1
CASSQSTQYF
TGCGCCAGCAGTCAATCGACCCAGTACTTC
>TRBJ2-1|.|TRBD2|TRBV4-1
CASSQAGGRNEQFF
TGCGCCAGCAGCCAAGCGGGAGGGCGCAATGAGCAGTTCTTC
>TRBJ2-2|.|TRBD2|TRBV12-3/TRBV12-4
CASLSGAENTGELFF
TGTGCCAGTCTTAGCGGGGCCGAGAACACCGGGGAGCTGTTTTTT
>TRBJ2-1|.|.|TRBV20-1
CSARGLRDEQFF
TGCAGTGCTAGAGGTCTGCGCGATGAGCAGTTCTTC
>TRBJ2-5|.|TRBD2|TRBV15
CATSGTSGGASETQYF
TGTGCCACCAGCGGGACTAGCGGGGGGGCCTCAGAGACCCAGTACTTC
>TRBJ2-7|.|TRBD2|TRBV28
CASRRTSGRNYEQYF
TGTGCCAGCAGAAGGACTAGCGGGAGGAACTACGAGCAGTACTTC
>TRBJ1-1|.|TRBD1|TRBV7-2
CASSLNPRMDRVFEAFF
TGTGCCAGCAGCTTAAACCCTCGGATGGACAGGGTGTTTGAAGCTTTCTTT
>TRBJ1-2|.|.|TRBV25-1
CASSEYSTGTGYTF
TGTGCCAGCAGTGAATATAGTACAGGGACTGGCTACACCTTC
>TRBJ2-1|.|.|TRBV28
CASSDGYSYNEQFF
TGTGCGTCGAGCGACGGGTACTCCTACAATGAGCAGTTCTTC
>TRBJ2-3|.|.|TRBV19
CASSPRAFTDTQYF
TGTGCCAGTAGTCCTCGAGCATTCACAGATACGCAGTATTTT
>TRBJ2-1|.|TRBD1|TRBV7-9
CASSPRDRGLSSGQFF
TGTGCCAGCAGCCCGCGGGACAGGGGGCTATCCTCGGGGCAGTTCTTC
>TRBJ1-5|.|.|TRBV3-1
CASSPSVIYSNQPQHF
TGTGCCAGCAGCCCGTCGGTAATCTATAGCAATCAGCCCCAGCATTTT
>TRBJ2-7|.|TRBD2|TRBV20-1
CSARGLADTYEQYF
TGCAGTGCTAGGGGACTAGCGGATACCTACGAGCAGTACTTC
>TRBJ2-3|.|.|TRBV25-1
CASRWGRSDTQYF
TGTGCCAGCCGCTGGGGCAGGTCAGATACGCAGTATTTT
>TRBJ2-7|few|.|TRBV12-3/TRBV12-4
CASSLVGEQYF
TGTGCCAGCAGTTTGGTAGGGGAGCAGTACTTC
>TRBJ2-5|once|TRBD2|TRBV28
CASSVLAGRETQYF
TGTGCCAGTTCCGTACTAGCGGGAAGAGAGACCCAGTACTTC
>TRBJ2-1|.|.|TRBV20-1
CSARDLVGYNEQFF
TGCAGTGCTAGAGATCTTGTGGGATACAATGAGCAGTTCTTC
>TRBJ2-7|.|.|TRBV18
CASSPLSRSSYEQYF
TGTGCCAGCTCACCTTTAAGCAGGAGCTCCTACGAGCAGTACTTC
>TRBJ2-3|.|.|TRBV6-4
CASSDSPEGSTDTQYF
TGTGCCAGCAGTGACTCGCCAGAGGGAAGCACAGATACGCAGTATTTT
>TRBJ2-1|.|.|TRBV28
CASVLRGNEQFF
TGTGCCAGCGTTTTGAGGGGCAATGAGCAGTTCTTC
>TRBJ2-1|.|.|TRBV27
CASSLNIGRWTNNEQFF
TGTGCCAGCAGTCTAAATATTGGGCGGTGGACAAACAATGAGCAGTTCTTC
>TRBJ2-7|.|.|TRBV12-3/TRBV12-4
CASSFSLGEQYF
TGTGCCAGCAGTTTCAGCCTCGGGGAGCAGTACTTC
>TRBJ1-5|.|.|TRBV19
CASSPFGQPQHF
TGTGCCAGTAGCCCATTCGGTCAGCCCCAGCATTTT
>TRBJ2-3|.|TRBD2|TRBV6-4
CASSDSAGGQDTQYF
TGTGCCAGCAGTGACTCAGCGGGGGGGCAAGATACGCAGTATTTT
>TRBJ2-1|.|.|TRBV12-2
CASRLAGKDSDEQFF
TGTGCAAGTCGCTTAGCCGGGAAGGATTCGGATGAGCAGTTCTTC
>TRBJ1-6|.|.|TRBV27
CASSSRVPYNSPLHF
TGTGCCAGCAGTAGCCGGGTGCCCTATAATTCACCCCTCCACTTT
>TRBJ2-7|once|TRBD2|TRBV12-3/TRBV12-4
CASSFHPTSGDTYEQHF
TGTGCCAGCAGTTTCCACCCTACTAGCGGGGATACCTACGAGCAGCACTTC
>TRBJ2-1|few|.|TRBV2
CASSPLNEQFF
TGTGCCAGCAGTCCCCTCAATGAGCAGTTCTTC
>TRBJ2-7|.|.|TRBV16
CASSQGGNEQYF
TGTGCCAGCAGCCAAGGGGGGAACGAGCAGTACTTC
>TRBJ1-5|.|.|TRBV27
CASSPGGANQPQHF
TGTGCCAGCAGTCCAGGAGGGGCCAATCAGCCCCAGCATTTT
>TRBJ2-7|.|.|TRBV10-3
CAISEGRSYEQYF
TGTGCCATCAGCGAAGGACGCTCCTACGAGCAGTACTTC
>TRBJ2-3|.|TRBD2|TRBV7-9
CASSGSSGGLPGTQYF
TGTGCCAGCAGCGGATCTAGCGGGGGGCTCCCGGGAACGCAGTATTTT
>TRBJ2-1|.|TRBD2|TRBV4-1
CASSPLSGGVGEQFF
TGCGCCAGCAGCCCCCTAAGCGGGGGGGTTGGTGAGCAGTTCTTC
>TRBJ2-7|.|TRBD2|TRBV5-4
CASSLGAGGYEQYF
TGTGCCAGCAGCTTGGGCGCGGGGGGCTACGAGCAGTACTTC
>TRBJ1-5|.|.|TRBV6-2/TRBV6-3
CASSPVLYGQPQHF
TGTGCCAGCAGTCCAGTTCTATACGGACAGCCCCAGCATTTT
>TRBJ1-1|.|.|TRBV12-3/TRBV12-4
CASTWAINTEAFF
TGTGCCAGCACGTGGGCTATCAACACTGAAGCTTTCTTT
>TRBJ1-2|.|TRBD1|TRBV27
CASSIRQGWFGGYTF
TGTGCCAGCAGTATTCGACAGGGATGGTTTGGTGGCTACACCTTC
>TRBJ2-3|.|TRBD2|TRBV6-4
CASSAIAGTDTQYF
TGTGCCAGCAGTGCTATAGCGGGAACAGATACGCAGTATTTT
>TRBJ2-7|.|.|TRBV7-2
CASSLGVRRYEQYF
TGTGCCAGCAGCTTAGGGGTTAGGAGGTACGAGCAGTACTTC
>TRBJ2-7|.|.|TRBV28
CASSTVNYEQYF
TGTGCCAGCAGTACCGTAAACTACGAGCAGTACTTC
>TRBJ2-7|.|.|TRBV5-6
CASSLRQSSYEQYF
TGTGCCAGCAGCCTCCGACAGAGCTCCTACGAGCAGTACTTC